This T cell receptor beta chain was retrieved from a study of cytomegalovirus exposure and HLA in healthy donors. The overall study: Of all 400 or so donors who were genotyped, 81% belonged to the Caucasian-associated ancestry cluster.

The donors gave bone marrow, and they were healthy. A multiplex PCR was run with 60 Vbeta primers and 13 Jbeta primers. The data were produced by immunoSEQ multiplex PCR, yet TCRdb's version contains in-frame clones alone and is incomplete. Of more than 200,000 clones listed, over 75% are singletons. The germline V gene encodes CDR1 SEHNR and CDR2 FQNEAQ (reference sequence). CDR3 length: 14 residues. In its sample, this clone was seen once. This receptor was taken from a man aged 18 to 29 in good health and CMV-seronegative. This chain connects TRBV7-9 to TRBJ1-5; D possibly corresponds to TRBD1 (5 bases). Source material: PBMCs. CDR3: CSGQGGAPGQPQHF. The CDR3, as DNA: TGTTCCGGTCAGGGAGGGGCGCCGGGACAGCCCCAGCATTTT.